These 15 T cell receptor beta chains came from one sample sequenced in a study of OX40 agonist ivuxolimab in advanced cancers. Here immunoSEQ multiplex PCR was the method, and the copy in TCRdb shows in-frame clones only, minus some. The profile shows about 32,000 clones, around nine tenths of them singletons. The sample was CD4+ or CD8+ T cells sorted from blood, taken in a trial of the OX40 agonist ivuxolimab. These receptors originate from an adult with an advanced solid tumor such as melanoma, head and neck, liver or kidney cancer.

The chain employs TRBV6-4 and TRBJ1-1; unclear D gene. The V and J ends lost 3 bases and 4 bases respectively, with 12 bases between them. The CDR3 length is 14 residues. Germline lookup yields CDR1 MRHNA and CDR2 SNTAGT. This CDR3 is CASSESEGSTEAFF. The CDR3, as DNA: TGTGCCAGCAGTGAGTCGGAGGGTAGCACTGAAGCTTTCTTT.

The DNA of the CDR3 is TGTGCCAGCAGTTTTAGGGTCGGGGGTGATGGCTACACCTTC. It is translated as CASSFRVGGDGYTF. The chain is built from TRBV27 and TRBJ1-2, with D perhaps matching TRBD1 (5 bases). CDR3 length: 14 residues. Germline V gives CDR1 MNHEY, CDR2 SMNVEV (reference sequence). Trimming shortened V by 3 bases and J by 6 bases, and 14 bases separated the two germline ends.

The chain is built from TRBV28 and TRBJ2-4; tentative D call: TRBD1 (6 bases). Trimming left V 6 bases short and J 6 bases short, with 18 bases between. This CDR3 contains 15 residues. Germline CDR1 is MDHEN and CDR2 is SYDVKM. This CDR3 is CASRWGQGWGNIQYF. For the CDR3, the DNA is TGTGCCAGCAGATGGGGCCAGGGGTGGGGAAACATTCAGTACTTC.

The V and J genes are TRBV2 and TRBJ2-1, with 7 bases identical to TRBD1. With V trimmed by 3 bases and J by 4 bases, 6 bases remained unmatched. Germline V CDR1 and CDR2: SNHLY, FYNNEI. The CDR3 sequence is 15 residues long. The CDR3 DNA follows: TGTGCCAGCAGTGACCCCGGGACAGAATACAATGAGCAGTTCTTC. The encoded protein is CASSDPGTEYNEQFF.

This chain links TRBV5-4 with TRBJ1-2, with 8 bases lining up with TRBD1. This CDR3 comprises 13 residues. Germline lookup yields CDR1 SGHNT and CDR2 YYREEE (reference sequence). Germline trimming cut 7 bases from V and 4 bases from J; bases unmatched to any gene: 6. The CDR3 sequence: CASYRQGLYGYTF. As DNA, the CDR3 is TGTGCCAGCTATCGACAGGGGCTCTATGGCTACACCTTC.

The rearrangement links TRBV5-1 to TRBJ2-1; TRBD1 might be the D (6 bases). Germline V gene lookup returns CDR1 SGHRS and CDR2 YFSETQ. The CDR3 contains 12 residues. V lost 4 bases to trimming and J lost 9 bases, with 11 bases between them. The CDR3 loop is CASSPGGGEQFF. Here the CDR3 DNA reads TGCGCCAGCAGCCCTGGGGGCGGTGAGCAGTTCTTC.

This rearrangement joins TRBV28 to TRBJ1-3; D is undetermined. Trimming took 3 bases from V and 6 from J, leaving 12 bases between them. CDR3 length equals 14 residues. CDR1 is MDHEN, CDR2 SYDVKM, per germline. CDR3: CASSFQLSVNTIYF. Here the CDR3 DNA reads TGTGCCAGCAGTTTTCAACTGTCGGTAAACACCATATATTTT.

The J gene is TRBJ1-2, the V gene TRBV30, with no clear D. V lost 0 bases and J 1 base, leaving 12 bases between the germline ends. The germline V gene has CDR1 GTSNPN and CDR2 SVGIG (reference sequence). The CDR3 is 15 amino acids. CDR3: CAWSVRPGSNYGYTF. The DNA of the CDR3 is TGTGCCTGGAGTGTACGTCCGGGCAGTAACTATGGCTACACCTTC.

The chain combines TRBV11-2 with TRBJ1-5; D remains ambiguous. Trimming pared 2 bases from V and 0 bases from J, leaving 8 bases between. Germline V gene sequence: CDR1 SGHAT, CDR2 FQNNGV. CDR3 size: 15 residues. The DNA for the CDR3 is TGTGCCAGCAGCTTAACGGGAGATAGCAATCAGCCCCAGCATTTT. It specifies CASSLTGDSNQPQHF.

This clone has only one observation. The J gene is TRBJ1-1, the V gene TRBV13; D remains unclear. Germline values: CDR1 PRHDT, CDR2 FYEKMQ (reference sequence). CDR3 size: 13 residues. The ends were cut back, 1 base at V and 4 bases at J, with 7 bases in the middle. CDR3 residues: CASSLELGTEAFF. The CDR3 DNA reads TGTGCCAGCAGCTTAGAGCTGGGCACTGAAGCTTTCTTT.

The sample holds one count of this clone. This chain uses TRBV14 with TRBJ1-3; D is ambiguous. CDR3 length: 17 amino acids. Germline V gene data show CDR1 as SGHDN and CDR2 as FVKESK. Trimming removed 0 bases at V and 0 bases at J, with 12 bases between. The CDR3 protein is CASSQEAGRRSGNTIYF. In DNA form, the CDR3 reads TGTGCCAGCAGCCAAGAAGCCGGCAGGCGCTCTGGAAACACCATATATTTT.

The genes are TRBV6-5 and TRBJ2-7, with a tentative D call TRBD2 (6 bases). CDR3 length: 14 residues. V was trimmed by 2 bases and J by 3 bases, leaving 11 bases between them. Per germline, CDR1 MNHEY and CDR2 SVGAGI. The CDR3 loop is CASSYGGAGYEQYF. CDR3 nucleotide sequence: TGTGCCAGCAGTTACGGCGGGGCCGGCTACGAGCAGTACTTC.

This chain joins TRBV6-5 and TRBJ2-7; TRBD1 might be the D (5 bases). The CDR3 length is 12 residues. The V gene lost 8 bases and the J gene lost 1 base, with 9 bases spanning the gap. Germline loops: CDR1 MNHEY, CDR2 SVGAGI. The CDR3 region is CASATASYEQYF. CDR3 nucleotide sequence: TGTGCCAGCGCGACAGCGTCCTACGAGCAGTACTTC.

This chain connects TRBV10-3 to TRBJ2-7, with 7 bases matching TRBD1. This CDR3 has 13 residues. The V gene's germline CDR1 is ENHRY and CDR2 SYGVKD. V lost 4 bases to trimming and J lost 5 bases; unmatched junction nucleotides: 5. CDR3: CAISVTGMNEQYF. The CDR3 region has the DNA TGTGCCATCAGTGTGACAGGGATGAACGAGCAGTACTTC.

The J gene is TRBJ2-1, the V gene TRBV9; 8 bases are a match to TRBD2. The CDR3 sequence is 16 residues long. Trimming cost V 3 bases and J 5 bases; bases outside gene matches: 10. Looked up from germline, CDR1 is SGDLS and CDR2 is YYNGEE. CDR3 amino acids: CASSARLAGTNNEQFF. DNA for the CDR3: TGTGCCAGCAGCGCCCGTTTAGCGGGAACGAACAATGAGCAGTTCTTC.